This T cell receptor beta chain was recovered during a study of cytomegalovirus exposure and HLA in healthy donors. Trimming at V came to 3 bases and at J to 8 bases, leaving 10 bases not matched to a gene. The CDR3 runs 15 residues. Germline values: CDR1 SGHTA, CDR2 FQGNSA. PCR amplification relied on 60 Vbeta primers (plus 13 Jbeta primers). The table came from immunoSEQ multiplex PCR; TCRdb's copy has only in-frame clones and leaves some out. Recorded for this sample: around 160,000 clones. General study results and limits: When analyzed later, a missense DCLRE1C variant was found to be linked to TCR beta V- and J-gene trimming.

With respect to this clone: Its antigen is not identified.

The sequenced material came from PBMCs. The sequence was obtained from a woman between 50 and 59 years old in good health and CMV-seronegative. The chain links TRBV7-2 to TRBJ2-1; 7 nucleotides agree with TRBD2. The chain's CDR3 is CASSFSLGGVDEQFF. DNA of the CDR3: TGTGCCAGCAGCTTCAGTTTGGGAGGGGTCGATGAGCAGTTCTTC. Full variable domain (rest looked up from reference TRBV7-2 and TRBJ2-1): GAGVSQSPSNKVTEKGKDVELRCDPISGHTALYWYRQSLGQGLEFLIYFQGNSAPDKSGLPSDRFSAERTGGSVSTLTIQRTQQEDSAVYLCASSFSLGGVDEQFFGPGTRLTVL.